This entry is about one TCR beta chain. Antigen unknown. This record comes from a study of T cell responses to AZD1222 COVID-19 vaccine. Study-level results: Most donors were white British and more were female, and clonal diversity was possibly underestimated. Baseline serostatus was positive in only 5 to 7 AZD1222 recipients. The peak T cell response came first, and repertoires were sampled only after it.

Measured with immunoSEQ multiplex PCR; TCRdb has only the in-frame clones, and not every one. This sample has 90,000 to 95,000 clones; roughly 90% occur once, and the top ten carry roughly 12%. With V trimmed by 0 bases and J by 1 base, 1 base remained unmatched. This CDR3 has 16 amino acids. Germline V lookup: CDR1 SGHDT, CDR2 YYEEEE. This receptor was obtained from an adult who received the AZD1222 COVID-19 vaccine. J is TRBJ2-2 and V is TRBV5-6; 9 nucleotides agree with TRBD2. Sample: peripheral blood, taken 28 days after the second AZD1222 dose. The CDR3 DNA reads TGTGCCAGCAGCTTGGGACTAGCGGTGAACACCGGGGAGCTGTTTTTT. It yields the protein CASSLGLAVNTGELFF.